The clone carrying this T cell receptor beta chain has just a few counts. Its antigen is not identified. TCRdb redid the calling of the 5' RACE reads with MiXCR, one entry per CDR3 protein. The table has over 200,000 distinct CDR3 sequences, 6.5% seen once. The sample is drawn from a study of identical twins. Germline CDR1 reads MNHEY; CDR2 reads SMNVEV (reference sequence). V was shortened by 2 bases and J by 1 base, with 10 bases between the two germline ends. The CDR3 sequence is 15 residues long. Study-wide points: Beta out-of-frame sequences displayed a weaker excess of sharing between twins.

The same sample was also studied in work on T cells expressing NK-cell markers. This second study says: The sorts in several experiments were restricted to alpha-beta TCR T cells by an anti-gamma-delta TCR antibody.

The sequence came from a woman between 18 and 30 years old in good health. The material sequenced was CD8+ T cells sorted from blood. This chain connects TRBV27 to TRBJ2-3, with a possible D match to TRBD2 (5 bases). The CDR3 protein is CASSLLPAGTDTQYF. As DNA, the CDR3 is TGTGCCAGCAGTTTACTCCCAGCGGGCACAGATACGCAGTATTTT.